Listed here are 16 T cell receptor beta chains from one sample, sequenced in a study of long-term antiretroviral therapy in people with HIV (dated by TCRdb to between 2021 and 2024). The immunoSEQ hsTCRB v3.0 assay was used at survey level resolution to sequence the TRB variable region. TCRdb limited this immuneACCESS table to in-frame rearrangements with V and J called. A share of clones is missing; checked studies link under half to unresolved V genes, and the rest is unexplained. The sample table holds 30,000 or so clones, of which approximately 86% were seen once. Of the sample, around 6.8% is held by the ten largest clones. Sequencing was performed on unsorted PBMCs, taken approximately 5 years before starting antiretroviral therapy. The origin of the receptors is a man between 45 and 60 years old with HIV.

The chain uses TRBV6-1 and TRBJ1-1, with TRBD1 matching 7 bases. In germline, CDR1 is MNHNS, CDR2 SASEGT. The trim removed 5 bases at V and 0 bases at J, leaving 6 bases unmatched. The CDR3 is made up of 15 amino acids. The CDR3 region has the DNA TGTGCCAGCAGTTTCGGGACAGCGCTGAACACTGAAGCTTTCTTT. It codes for CASSFGTALNTEAFF.

CDR3 loop: CASSYTGDTEAFF. The CDR3 DNA reads TGTGCCAGCAGCTATACAGGGGACACTGAAGCTTTCTTT. V is TRBV6-5 and J is TRBJ1-1; 7 bases line up with TRBD1. V was clipped by 6 bases and J by 3 bases; unmatched bases: 4. CDR3 length: 13 residues. The germline V gene encodes CDR1 MNHEY and CDR2 SVGAGI.

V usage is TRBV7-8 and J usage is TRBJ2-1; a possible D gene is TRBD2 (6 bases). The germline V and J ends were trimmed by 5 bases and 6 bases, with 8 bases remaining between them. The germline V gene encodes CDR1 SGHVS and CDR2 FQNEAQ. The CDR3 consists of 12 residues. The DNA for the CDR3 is TGTGCCAGCAGCCTTAGCGGCAATGAGCAGTTCTTC. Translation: CASSLSGNEQFF. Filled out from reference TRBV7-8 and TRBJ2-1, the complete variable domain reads GAGVSQSPRYKVAKRGQDVALRCDPISGHVSLFWYQQALGQGPEFLTYFQNEAQLDKSGLPSDRFFAERPEGSVSTLKIQRTQQEDSAVYLCASSLSGNEQFFGPGTRLTVL.

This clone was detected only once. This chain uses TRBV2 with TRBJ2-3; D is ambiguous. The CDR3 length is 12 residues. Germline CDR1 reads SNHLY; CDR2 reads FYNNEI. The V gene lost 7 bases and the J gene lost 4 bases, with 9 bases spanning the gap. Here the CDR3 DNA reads TGTGCCAGCATTTGGACCGCAGATACGCAGTATTTT. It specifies CASIWTADTQYF.

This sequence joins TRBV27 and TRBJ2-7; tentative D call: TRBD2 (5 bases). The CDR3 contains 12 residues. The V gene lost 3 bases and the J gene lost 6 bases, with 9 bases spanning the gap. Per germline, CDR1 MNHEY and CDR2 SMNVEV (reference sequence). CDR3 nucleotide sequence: TGTGCCAGCAGTTTCGCCGAGGGCGAGCAGTACTTC. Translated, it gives CASSFAEGEQYF.

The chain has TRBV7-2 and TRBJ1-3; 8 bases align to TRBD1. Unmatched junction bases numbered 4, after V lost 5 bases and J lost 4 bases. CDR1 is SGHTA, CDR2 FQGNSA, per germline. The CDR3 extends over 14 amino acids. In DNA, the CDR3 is TGTGCCAGCAGCCCAGGGGGCTGGGGAAACACCATATATTTT. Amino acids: CASSPGGWGNTIYF.

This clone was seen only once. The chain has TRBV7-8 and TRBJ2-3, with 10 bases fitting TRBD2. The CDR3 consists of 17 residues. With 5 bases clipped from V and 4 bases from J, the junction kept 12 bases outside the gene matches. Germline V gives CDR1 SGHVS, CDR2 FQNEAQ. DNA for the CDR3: TGTGCCAGCAGCCCTAATGTGGGACTAGCGTGGCCAGATACGCAGTATTTT. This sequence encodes CASSPNVGLAWPDTQYF. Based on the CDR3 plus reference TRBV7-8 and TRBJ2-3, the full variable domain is GAGVSQSPRYKVAKRGQDVALRCDPISGHVSLFWYQQALGQGPEFLTYFQNEAQLDKSGLPSDRFFAERPEGSVSTLKIQRTQQEDSAVYLCASSPNVGLAWPDTQYFGPGTRLTVL.

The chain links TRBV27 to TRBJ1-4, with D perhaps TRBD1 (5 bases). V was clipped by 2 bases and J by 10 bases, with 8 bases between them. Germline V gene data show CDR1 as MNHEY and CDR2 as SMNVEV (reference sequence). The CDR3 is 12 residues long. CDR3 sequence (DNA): TGTGCCAGCAGTTTAGGTGGGGGAAAACTGTTTTTT. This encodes CASSLGGGKLFF.

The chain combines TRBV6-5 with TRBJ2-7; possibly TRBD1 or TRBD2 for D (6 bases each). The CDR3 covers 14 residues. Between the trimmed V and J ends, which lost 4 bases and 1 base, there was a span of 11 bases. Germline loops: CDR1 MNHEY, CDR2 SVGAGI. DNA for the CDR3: TGTGCCAGCAGTTTGGGGGGCGTATCCTACGAGCAGTACTTC. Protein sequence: CASSLGGVSYEQYF.

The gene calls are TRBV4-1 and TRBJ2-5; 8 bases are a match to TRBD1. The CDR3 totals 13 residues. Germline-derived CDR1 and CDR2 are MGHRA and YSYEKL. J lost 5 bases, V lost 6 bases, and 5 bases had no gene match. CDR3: CASRSGGLETQYF. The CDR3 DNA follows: TGCGCCAGCAGATCAGGGGGCTTGGAGACCCAGTACTTC.

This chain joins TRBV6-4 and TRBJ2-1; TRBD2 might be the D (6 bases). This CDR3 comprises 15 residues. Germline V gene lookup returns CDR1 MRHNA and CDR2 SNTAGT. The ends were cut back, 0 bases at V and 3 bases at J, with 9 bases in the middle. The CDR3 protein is CASSDSASDYNEQFF. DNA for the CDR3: TGTGCCAGCAGTGACTCAGCTAGCGACTACAATGAGCAGTTCTTC.

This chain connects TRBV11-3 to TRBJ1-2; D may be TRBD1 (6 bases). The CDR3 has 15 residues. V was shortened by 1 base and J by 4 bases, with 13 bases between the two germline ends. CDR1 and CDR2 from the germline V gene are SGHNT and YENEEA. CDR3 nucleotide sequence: TGTGCCAGCAGCTTAGTCGGGGGGCAGGGCTATGGCTACACCTTC. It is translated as CASSLVGGQGYGYTF.

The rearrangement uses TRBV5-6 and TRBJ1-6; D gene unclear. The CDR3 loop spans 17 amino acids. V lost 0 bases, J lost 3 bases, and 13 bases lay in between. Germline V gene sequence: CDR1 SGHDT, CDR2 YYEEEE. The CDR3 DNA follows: TGTGCCAGCAGCTTGGAAGCGACTGATAGCTATAATTCACCCCTCCACTTT. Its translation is CASSLEATDSYNSPLHF.

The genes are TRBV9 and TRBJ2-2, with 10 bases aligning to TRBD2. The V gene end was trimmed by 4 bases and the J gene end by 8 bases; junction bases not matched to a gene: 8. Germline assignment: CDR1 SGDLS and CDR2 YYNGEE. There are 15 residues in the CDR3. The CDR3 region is CASSPSLAGRGELFF. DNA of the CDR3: TGTGCCAGCAGCCCCTCACTAGCGGGACGAGGGGAGCTGTTTTTT.

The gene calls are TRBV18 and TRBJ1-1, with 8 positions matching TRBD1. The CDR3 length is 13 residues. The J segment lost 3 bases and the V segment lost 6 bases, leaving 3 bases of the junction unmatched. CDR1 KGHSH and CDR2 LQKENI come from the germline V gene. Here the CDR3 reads CASSSTGDTEAFF. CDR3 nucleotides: TGTGCCAGCTCGTCGACAGGGGACACTGAAGCTTTCTTT.

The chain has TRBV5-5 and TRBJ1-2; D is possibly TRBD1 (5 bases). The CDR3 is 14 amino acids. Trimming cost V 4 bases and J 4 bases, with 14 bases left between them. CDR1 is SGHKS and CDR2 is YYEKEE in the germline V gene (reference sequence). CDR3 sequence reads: CASSPGQGPYGYTF. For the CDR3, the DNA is TGTGCCAGCAGCCCGGGCCAGGGCCCCTATGGCTACACCTTC. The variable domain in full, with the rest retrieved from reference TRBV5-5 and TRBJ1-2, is DAGVTQSPTHLIKTRGQQVTLRCSPISGHKSVSWYQQVLGQGPQFIFQYYEKEERGRGNFPDRFSARQFPNYSSELNVNALLLGDSALYLCASSPGQGPYGYTFGSGTRLTVV.